These 20 T cell receptor beta chains were all obtained from the same sample, sequenced in a study of neoadjuvant anti-PD-1 for oral cavity cancer. Measured with immunoSEQ multiplex PCR; TCRdb has only the in-frame clones, and not every one. This table has some 30,000 clones, around four fifths appearing once. Documented time point: after neoadjuvant nivolumab, at surgical resection. Sequencing used PBMCs, obtained after nivolumab (anti-PD-1) treatment. The source of these receptors is a person between 40 and 85 years old with oral cavity squamous cell carcinoma.

V and J are TRBV6-5 and TRBJ1-6; 7 nucleotides align to TRBD1. Trimming at V came to 6 bases and at J to 7 bases, leaving 6 bases not matched to a gene. Germline V gene lookup returns CDR1 MNHEY and CDR2 SVGAGI. This CDR3 spans 14 amino acids. The chain's CDR3 is CASRPGQTNSPLHF. In DNA, the CDR3 is TGTGCCAGCAGACCGGGACAGACGAATTCACCCCTCCACTTT.

The V and J genes are TRBV14 and TRBJ2-3, with a possible D match to TRBD1 (5 bases). CDR3 size: 14 residues. V dropped 0 bases and J dropped 4 bases, with 8 bases sitting between them. Germline V lookup: CDR1 SGHDN, CDR2 FVKESK. The CDR3 protein is CASSQDTGSDTQYF. CDR3 DNA sequence: TGTGCCAGCAGCCAAGATACAGGATCAGATACGCAGTATTTT.

The CDR3 loop is CASSPGTSGGAWGTQYF. The DNA for the CDR3 is TGTGCCAGCAGTCCAGGGACTAGCGGGGGGGCCTGGGGTACGCAGTATTTT. V and J are TRBV28 and TRBJ2-3; 16 positions agree with TRBD2. J gave up 8 bases and V 5 bases, and 10 bases lay outside the gene matches. CDR3 size: 17 residues. Per the germline V gene, CDR1 is MDHEN and CDR2 is SYDVKM. Based on the CDR3 plus reference TRBV28 and TRBJ2-3, the full variable domain is DVKVTQSSRYLVKRTGEKVFLECVQDMDHENMFWYRQDPGLGLRLIYFSYDVKMKEKGDIPEGYSVSREKKERFSLILESASTNQTSMYLCASSPGTSGGAWGTQYFGPGTRLTVL.

The V gene is TRBV18, the J gene TRBJ1-1; TRBD1 is a possible D gene (5 bases). The germline gives CDR1 KGHSH, CDR2 LQKENI. The CDR3 has 16 residues. Trimming shortened V by 0 bases and J by 2 bases, and 13 bases separated the two germline ends. CDR3 bases: TGTGCCAGCTCACCACCGTCGGCAGGGCAAAACACTGAAGCTTTCTTT. It specifies CASSPPSAGQNTEAFF.

The chain is built from TRBV7-2 and TRBJ1-1; 7 bases align to TRBD1. V lost 4 bases, J lost 4 bases, and 6 bases stayed unmatched. CDR3 length equals 14 residues. Per the germline V gene, CDR1 is SGHTA and CDR2 is FQGNSA. Here the CDR3 DNA reads TGTGCCAGCAGCTCACACAGGGGCGTCACTGAAGCTTTCTTT. It yields the protein CASSSHRGVTEAFF.

This clone has more than one count but fewer than ten. The rearrangement links TRBV7-6 to TRBJ1-5; no clear D. Between the trimmed V and J ends, which lost 4 bases and 4 bases, there was a span of 8 bases. This CDR3 comprises 13 residues. Germline loops: CDR1 SGHVS, CDR2 FNYEAQ. The CDR3 sequence is CASSSSENQPQHF. DNA of the CDR3: TGTGCCAGCAGCTCTTCAGAAAATCAGCCCCAGCATTTT. Filled out from reference TRBV7-6 and TRBJ1-5, the complete variable domain reads GAGVSQSPRYKVTKRGQDVALRCDPISGHVSLYWYRQALGQGPEFLTYFNYEAQQDKSGLPNDRFSAERPEGSISTLTIQRTEQRDSAMYRCASSSSENQPQHFGDGTRLSIL.

The DNA for the CDR3 is TGTGCCAGCAGCTTGAGTACAGGGGCTGGTGGCTACACCTTC. Translating gives CASSLSTGAGGYTF. This sequence joins TRBV5-6 and TRBJ1-2; 7 nucleotides align to TRBD1. This CDR3 comprises 14 residues. CDR1 SGHDT and CDR2 YYEEEE come from the germline V gene. Trimming took 1 base from V and 7 from J; bases not matched to a gene: 7.

This sequence joins TRBV19 and TRBJ1-1; 7 bases align to TRBD1. The CDR3 runs to 14 residues. Germline CDR1 reads LNHDA; CDR2 reads SQIVND (reference sequence). V gave up 5 bases and J gave up 5 bases; unmatched junction bases: 8. CDR3 region: CASSARDRRTEAFF. The CDR3 coding sequence is TGTGCCAGTAGTGCCCGGGACAGACGGACTGAAGCTTTCTTT.

This clone has only a few counts. This sequence joins TRBV7-8 and TRBJ1-2, with D possibly TRBD1 on 6 matching bases. V lost 5 bases, J lost 2 bases, and 12 bases lay in between. The germline CDR1 and CDR2 sequences are SGHVS and FQNEAQ. The CDR3 is 14 amino acids. For the CDR3, the DNA is TGTGCCAGCAGCCCTACCACAGGGAACTATGGCTACACCTTC. Translation gives CASSPTTGNYGYTF.

This chain's CDR3 is CASSVHGGPDTGELFF. The CDR3 DNA reads TGTGCCAGCAGCGTTCACGGTGGGCCGGACACCGGGGAGCTGTTTTTT. The V gene is TRBV9, the J gene TRBJ2-2; D not certain. There are 16 residues in the CDR3. Germline V CDR1 and CDR2: SGDLS, YYNGEE. The germline V and J ends were trimmed by 2 bases and 3 bases, with 14 bases remaining between them.

In this sample, this clone turned up once. The chain links TRBV4-1 to TRBJ1-5, with D perhaps matching TRBD1 (5 bases). The V gene lost 2 bases and the J gene lost 0 bases, with 23 bases spanning the gap. This CDR3 contains 20 residues. CDR1 and CDR2 from the germline V gene are MGHRA and YSYEKL. The CDR3: CASSQQQHTSGTFSNQPQHF. As DNA, the CDR3 is TGCGCCAGCAGCCAACAGCAACACACTTCCGGGACCTTTAGCAATCAGCCCCAGCATTTT.

The chain combines TRBV7-2 with TRBJ2-7; D gene uncertain. V lost 4 bases and J 0 bases, leaving 10 bases between the germline ends. In germline, CDR1 is SGHTA, CDR2 FQGNSA. The CDR3 spans 14 residues. CDR3 nucleotide sequence: TGTGCCAGCAGCTCTCAGCAAAGCTCCTACGAGCAGTACTTC. It yields the protein CASSSQQSSYEQYF.

This clone was counted a few times. The V and J genes are TRBV6-4 and TRBJ1-6, with a weak D call TRBD1 (5 bases). The CDR3 extends over 13 amino acids. With 3 bases removed from V and 6 bases from J, the gap between germline ends came to 6 bases. CDR1 MRHNA and CDR2 SNTAGT come from the germline V gene. CDR3 region: CASSETVNSPLHF. In nucleotides, the CDR3 is TGTGCCAGCAGTGAGACAGTTAATTCACCCCTCCACTTT.

The chain employs TRBV2 and TRBJ2-5; 10 positions agree with TRBD2. There are 18 residues in the CDR3. The junction had 14 bases not matched to a gene; V was cut back by 5 bases and J by 2 bases. From germline, CDR1 is SNHLY and CDR2 FYNNEI. The CDR3 loop reads CASSSPSHTSGVQETQYF. CDR3 nucleotides: TGTGCCAGCAGTTCCCCGTCGCATACTAGCGGGGTTCAAGAGACCCAGTACTTC.

The V gene is TRBV7-2, the J gene TRBJ1-4; D unresolved. Germline lookup yields CDR1 SGHTA and CDR2 FQGNSA. There are 14 residues in the CDR3. The ends were cut back, 2 bases at V and 3 bases at J, with 7 bases in the middle. The CDR3 DNA follows: TGTGCCAGCAGCTTATGGAGCTCTAATGAAAAACTGTTTTTT. Amino acid sequence: CASSLWSSNEKLFF. The full variable domain, rest sourced from reference TRBV7-2 and TRBJ1-4, is GAGVSQSPSNKVTEKGKDVELRCDPISGHTALYWYRQSLGQGLEFLIYFQGNSAPDKSGLPSDRFSAERTGGSVSTLTIQRTQQEDSAVYLCASSLWSSNEKLFFGSGTQLSVL.

The rearrangement links TRBV6-1 to TRBJ1-5; no reliable D call. This CDR3 region has 14 residues. Germline values: CDR1 MNHNS, CDR2 SASEGT. The V and J ends lost 2 bases and 1 base respectively, with 6 bases between them. The CDR3 here is CASSEQDSNQPQHF. The CDR3 nucleotides read TGTGCCAGCAGTGAACAGGACAGCAATCAGCCCCAGCATTTT.

There are a few counts of this clone. The rearrangement joins TRBV18 to TRBJ1-5; D gene ambiguous. Deletions cut 6 bases from V and 9 bases from J, with 24 bases between. The CDR3 is made up of 16 amino acids. The germline V gene has CDR1 KGHSH and CDR2 LQKENI. The CDR3 spells CASSLTSSEVSWPQHF. DNA of the CDR3: TGTGCCAGCTCCCTCACAAGTTCGGAGGTTAGCTGGCCCCAGCATTTT. Full variable domain (outside the CDR3, taken from reference TRBV18 and TRBJ1-5): NAGVMQNPRHLVRRRGQEARLRCSPMKGHSHVYWYRQLPEEGLKFMVYLQKENIIDESGMPKERFSAEFPKEGPSILRIQQVVRGDSAAYFCASSLTSSEVSWPQHFGDGTRLSIL.

The genes are TRBV9 and TRBJ2-3; 11 bases map to TRBD2. The CDR3 is 16 residues long. J gave up 4 bases and V 0 bases, and 4 bases lay outside the gene matches. Germline CDR1 and CDR2: SGDLS and YYNGEE. DNA for the CDR3: TGTGCCAGCAGCGTAGTGGTAGCGGGGGGGTCAGATACGCAGTATTTT. Its translation is CASSVVVAGGSDTQYF.

J is TRBJ1-2 and V is TRBV5-1; no firm D call. The germline V gene has CDR1 SGHRS and CDR2 YFSETQ. V lost 1 base to trimming and J lost 2 bases, with 9 bases between them. The CDR3 loop spans 14 amino acids. The CDR3 region is CASSLLGINYGYTF. The CDR3 bases are TGCGCCAGCAGCTTGCTAGGGATCAACTATGGCTACACCTTC.

Note on this clone: A read error may account for a junction end that differs from germline. The chain is built from TRBV19 and TRBJ1-1, with TRBD1 matching over 7 bases. Germline V gene data show CDR1 as LNHDA and CDR2 as SQIVND (reference sequence). This CDR3 is 12 amino acids long. The CDR3 is CASSPGTEPLVF. CDR3 DNA sequence: TGTGCCAGTAGCCCGGGGACAGAACCATTGGTCTTT.